A selection of T cell receptor beta chains follows, all from one sample in a study of blood T cell repertoires in COVID-19. The protocol was immunoSEQ multiplex PCR, while the TCRdb copy is restricted to in-frame clones and leaves out a portion. The table has approximately 150,000 clones, around nine tenths seen once; the top ten hold less than 2%. The sequencing sample was made of peripheral blood. The receptors originated from a woman aged 55-69 years with acute or convalescent COVID-19. The CDR3 runs from the conserved cysteine through the conserved F or W. D genes are given only for firm matches. Clone size, where shown, is once, few, many, or a class for clones that have expanded.

v_gene	j_gene	abundance	d_gene	CDR3aa	CDR3nt
TRBV28	TRBJ1-2	-	-	CASTRTGEGGYTF	TGTGCCAGCACCCGGACGGGGGAGGGTGGCTACACCTTC
TRBV6-5	TRBJ2-7	-	-	CASSYSLQGSYEQYF	TGTGCCAGCAGTTACTCCTTACAGGGCTCCTACGAGCAGTACTTC
TRBV7-2	TRBJ2-1	-	-	CASSLDGGPYEQFF	TGTGCCAGCAGCCTTGACGGGGGGCCCTATGAGCAGTTCTTC
TRBV3-1/TRBV3-2	TRBJ1-1	-	-	CASSQWTRTEAFF	TGTGCCAGCAGCCAGTGGACACGCACTGAAGCTTTCTTT
TRBV28	TRBJ1-6	-	TRBD1	CASSPDVRTGVNSPLHF	TGTGCCAGCAGTCCCGACGTAAGGACAGGGGTTAATTCACCCCTCCACTTT
TRBV5-4	TRBJ2-5	-	-	CASSLRTGLETQYF	TGTGCCAGCAGCTTGCGAACAGGGCTTGAGACCCAGTACTTC
TRBV7-2	TRBJ2-1	-	-	CASSLARNNEQFF	TGTGCCAGCAGCTTAGCGAGGAACAATGAGCAGTTCTTC
TRBV2	TRBJ1-5	-	-	CASSAEGDQPQHF	TGTGCCAGCAGCGCAGAGGGTGATCAGCCCCAGCATTTT
TRBV28	TRBJ1-1	-	-	CASSSAGGAPDTEAFF	TGTGCCAGCAGTTCCGCGGGGGGCGCCCCGGACACTGAAGCTTTCTTT
TRBV2	TRBJ1-2	-	-	CASSWTASNYGYTF	TGTGCCAGCAGCTGGACAGCCTCCAACTATGGCTACACCTTC
TRBV7-3	TRBJ1-1	once	-	CASSSGRLRRGNTEAFF	TGTGCCAGCAGCTCCGGACGCTTGCGACGGGGGAACACTGAAGCTTTCTTT
TRBV5-6	TRBJ1-1	-	TRBD1	CASSTRQGAGGAFF	TGTGCCAGCAGCACCCGACAGGGGGCCGGTGGAGCTTTCTTT
TRBV7-2	TRBJ2-2	-	TRBD1	CASSLKTGGTGELFF	TGTGCCAGCAGCTTAAAGACAGGGGGCACCGGGGAGCTGTTTTTT
TRBV5-1	TRBJ2-1	-	TRBD1	CASSLPQGAYNEQFF	TGCGCCAGCAGCTTGCCACAGGGGGCCTACAATGAGCAGTTCTTC
TRBV5-4	TRBJ2-7	few	-	CASSPRYEQYF	TGTGCCAGCAGCCCCCGCTACGAGCAGTACTTC
TRBV28	TRBJ1-2	-	-	CASSPQALYGYTF	TGTGCCAGCAGCCCTCAAGCCCTCTATGGCTACACCTTC
TRBV18	TRBJ2-1	-	TRBD2	CASSRLAGFNEQFF	TGTGCCAGCTCACGTCTAGCGGGGTTCAATGAGCAGTTCTTC
TRBV30	TRBJ1-1	-	-	CAWSVHHGGNTEAFF	TGTGCCTGGAGTGTACATCACGGAGGAAACACTGAAGCTTTCTTT
TRBV6-6	TRBJ2-1	-	-	CASSSQDRISRNEQFF	TGTGCCAGCAGTTCACAAGACAGGATATCGCGCAATGAGCAGTTCTTC
TRBV25-1	TRBJ1-6	once	TRBD1	CASSALDRENSPLHF	TGTGCCAGCAGTGCGTTGGACAGGGAAAATTCACCCCTCCACTTT
TRBV12-3/TRBV12-4	TRBJ2-2	once	-	CASSPFFGELFF	TGTGCCAGCAGTCCATTTTTCGGGGAGCTGTTTTTT
TRBV4-2	TRBJ2-1	-	-	CASSPAGPSYNEQFF	TGTGCCAGCAGCCCTGCAGGGCCCTCCTACAATGAGCAGTTCTTC
TRBV7-9	TRBJ1-6	-	-	CASSLQTAINSPLHF	TGTGCCAGCAGCCTGCAGACAGCCATTAATTCACCCCTCCACTTT
TRBV9	TRBJ2-1	-	-	CASSPLAGLPFNEQFF	TGTGCCAGCAGCCCCCTCGCGGGACTCCCCTTCAATGAGCAGTTCTTC
TRBV6-1	TRBJ1-1	few	-	CASSDGGRSNTEAFF	TGTGCCAGCAGTGACGGAGGGAGATCAAACACTGAAGCTTTCTTT
TRBV30	TRBJ1-2	-	TRBD1	CAWSAQGTSGYTF	TGTGCCTGGAGTGCACAGGGGACGAGTGGCTACACCTTC